A selection of T cell receptor beta chains follows, all from one sample in a study of radiation and T cells in renal cell carcinoma. Measured with immunoSEQ multiplex PCR; TCRdb has only the in-frame clones, and not every one. The sample has fewer than 200,000 clones, roughly nine tenths seen once. Sample: blood, taken from a patient whose treatment included radiotherapy and nephrectomy. These receptors were obtained from a woman between 50 and 59 years old with renal cell carcinoma. Each CDR3 is given with its conserved first and last residue. The D gene is left open where the match is weak. Not all rows give a size; the values are once, few, many and, for expanded clones, a class.

abundance	j_gene	d_gene	v_gene	CDR3aa	CDR3nt
NA	TRBJ1-1	TRBD1	TRBV5-1	CASSRTGMPEAFF	TGCGCCAGCAGCAGGACAGGGATGCCTGAAGCTTTCTTT
NA	TRBJ2-3	NA	TRBV5-1	CASSLDPGSTDTQYF	TGCGCCAGCAGCTTGGATCCGGGAAGCACAGATACGCAGTATTTT
once	TRBJ1-2	NA	TRBV6-1	CASRRTGGEDYGYTF	TGTGCCAGCAGGCGAACAGGCGGCGAGGACTATGGCTACACCTTC
NA	TRBJ2-6	TRBD1	TRBV9	CASMGQSRSGANVLTF	TGTGCCAGCATGGGACAGTCTCGATCTGGGGCCAACGTCCTGACTTTC
NA	TRBJ1-5	TRBD1	TRBV19	CASRVGQGRTNQPQHF	TGTGCCAGTAGGGTTGGACAGGGCAGAACCAATCAGCCCCAGCATTTT
NA	TRBJ2-5	NA	TRBV5-6	CASSLTTVQETQYF	TGTGCCAGCAGCCTCACGACAGTCCAAGAGACCCAGTACTTC
NA	TRBJ2-3	NA	TRBV2	CASSEDTGVRQSYTDTQYF	TGTGCCAGCAGTGAAGATACAGGCGTGAGACAAAGTTACACAGATACGCAGTATTTT
NA	TRBJ1-3	NA	TRBV5-8	CASSPMRGLGNTIYF	TGTGCCAGCAGCCCGATGAGGGGATTAGGAAACACCATATATTTT
NA	TRBJ2-7	NA	TRBV2	CASRSGSSSYEQYF	TGTGCCAGCAGGTCGGGAAGCAGCTCCTACGAGCAGTACTTC
NA	TRBJ1-2	TRBD1	TRBV7-9	CASSPLDRANYGYTF	TGTGCCAGCAGCCCCCTTGACAGGGCTAACTATGGCTACACCTTC
NA	TRBJ2-3	TRBD2	TRBV4-1	CASSLAGGPTDTQYF	TGCGCCAGCAGTCTAGCGGGGGGCCCCACAGATACGCAGTATTTT
NA	TRBJ2-5	NA	TRBV4-3	CASSQGRTGVAETQYF	TGCGCCAGCAGCCAAGGGAGGACCGGCGTAGCTGAGACCCAGTACTTC
NA	TRBJ2-2	TRBD1	TRBV29-1	CSVEDLTGVVTGELFF	TGCAGCGTTGAAGATCTGACAGGGGTTGTCACCGGGGAGCTGTTTTTT
NA	TRBJ2-6	TRBD1	TRBV2	CAILTGAGANVLTF	TGTGCCATCCTAACAGGGGCTGGGGCCAACGTCCTGACTTTC
NA	TRBJ2-7	NA	TRBV7-9	CASTLTGYEQYF	TGTGCCAGCACCCTCACGGGCTACGAGCAGTACTTC